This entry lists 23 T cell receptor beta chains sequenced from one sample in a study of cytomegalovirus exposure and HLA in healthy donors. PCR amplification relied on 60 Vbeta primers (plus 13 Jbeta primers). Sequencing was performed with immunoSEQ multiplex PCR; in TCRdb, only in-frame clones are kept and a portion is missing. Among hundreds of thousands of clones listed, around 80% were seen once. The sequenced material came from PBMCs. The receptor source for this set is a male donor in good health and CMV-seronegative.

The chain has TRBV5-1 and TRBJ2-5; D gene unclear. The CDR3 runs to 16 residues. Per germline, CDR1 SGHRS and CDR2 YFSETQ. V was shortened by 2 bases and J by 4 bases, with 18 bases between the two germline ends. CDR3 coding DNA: TGCGCCAGCAGCTTCAGACTCCTCACCCGACTAGAGACCCAGTACTTC. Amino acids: CASSFRLLTRLETQYF.

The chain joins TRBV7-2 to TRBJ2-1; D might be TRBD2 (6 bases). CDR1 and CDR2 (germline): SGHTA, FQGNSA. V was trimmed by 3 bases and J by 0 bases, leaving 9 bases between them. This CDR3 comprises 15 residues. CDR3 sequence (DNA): TGTGCCAGCAGCTTCGGGAGCAGCTCCTACAATGAGCAGTTCTTC. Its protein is CASSFGSSSYNEQFF.

The CDR3 is CASQGVRVTEAFF. The CDR3 region has the DNA TGTGCCAGCCAGGGGGTTCGGGTCACTGAAGCTTTCTTT. The chain uses TRBV6-5 and TRBJ1-1; 7 positions agree with TRBD1. Per germline, CDR1 MNHEY and CDR2 SVGAGI. Trimming took 8 bases from V and 4 from J; bases not matched to a gene: 7. There are 13 residues in the CDR3.

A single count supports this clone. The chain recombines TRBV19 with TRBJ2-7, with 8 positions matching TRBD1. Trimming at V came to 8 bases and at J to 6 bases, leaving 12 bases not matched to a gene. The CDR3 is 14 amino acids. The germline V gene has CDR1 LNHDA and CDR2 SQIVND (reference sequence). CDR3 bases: TGTGCCAGTGAGGACAGGGTTTTTGTTGGCGAGCAGTACTTC. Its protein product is CASEDRVFVGEQYF.

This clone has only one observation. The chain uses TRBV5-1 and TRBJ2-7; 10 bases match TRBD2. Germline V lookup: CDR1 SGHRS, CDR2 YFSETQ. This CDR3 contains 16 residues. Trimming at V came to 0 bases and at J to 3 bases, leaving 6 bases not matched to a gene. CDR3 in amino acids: CASSLASGSGFYEQYF. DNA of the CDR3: TGCGCCAGCAGCTTGGCTAGCGGGAGCGGTTTCTACGAGCAGTACTTC.

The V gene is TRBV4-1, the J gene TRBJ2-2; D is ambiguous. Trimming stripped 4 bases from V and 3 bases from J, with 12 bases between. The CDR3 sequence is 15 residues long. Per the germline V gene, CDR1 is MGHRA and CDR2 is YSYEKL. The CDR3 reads CASSPYPEDTGELFF. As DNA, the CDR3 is TGCGCCAGCAGCCCCTACCCCGAGGACACCGGGGAGCTGTTTTTT.

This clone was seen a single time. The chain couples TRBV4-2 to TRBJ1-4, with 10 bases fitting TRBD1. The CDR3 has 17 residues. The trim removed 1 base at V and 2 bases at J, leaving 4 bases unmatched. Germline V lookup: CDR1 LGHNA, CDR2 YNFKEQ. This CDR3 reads CASSQATGGFTNEKLFF. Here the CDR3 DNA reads TGTGCCAGCAGCCAAGCGACAGGGGGCTTCACTAATGAAAAACTGTTTTTT.

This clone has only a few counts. The CDR3 loop reads CASSLETSDYEQYF. CDR3 bases: TGCGCCAGCAGCTTGGAGACTAGCGACTACGAGCAGTACTTC. The V call is TRBV5-1, the J call TRBJ2-7; 8 bases agree with TRBD2. CDR1 is SGHRS, CDR2 YFSETQ, per germline. V dropped 0 bases and J dropped 3; count of bases not matched to a gene: 2. The CDR3 extends over 14 amino acids.

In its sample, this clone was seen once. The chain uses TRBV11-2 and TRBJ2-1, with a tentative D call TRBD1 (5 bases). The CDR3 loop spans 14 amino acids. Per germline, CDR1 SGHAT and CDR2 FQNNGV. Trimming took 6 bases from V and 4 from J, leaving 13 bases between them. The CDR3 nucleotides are TGTGCCAGCAGATCTGACAGAGAATACAATGAGCAGTTCTTC. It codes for CASRSDREYNEQFF.

The CDR3 is CASSIGGQRLSEQFF. The CDR3 DNA sequence: TGTGCCAGTAGTATTGGAGGCCAGCGGCTTAGTGAGCAGTTCTTC. The V call is TRBV19, the J call TRBJ2-1; possibly TRBD2 for D (5 bases). Germline V lookup: CDR1 LNHDA, CDR2 SQIVND (reference sequence). V lost 3 bases and J lost 9, with 18 bases in between. The CDR3 loop spans 15 amino acids.

CDR3 coding DNA: TGTGCCAGCAGTGCCACTAGCGGGGGATCCTCTGGGGCCAACGTCCTGACTTTC. This encodes CASSATSGGSSGANVLTF. The V call is TRBV6-1, the J call TRBJ2-6; 11 bases fit TRBD2. Trimming removed 4 bases from V and 0 bases from J; junction bases left unmatched: 5. This CDR3 region has 18 residues. Looked up from germline, CDR1 is MNHNS and CDR2 is SASEGT.

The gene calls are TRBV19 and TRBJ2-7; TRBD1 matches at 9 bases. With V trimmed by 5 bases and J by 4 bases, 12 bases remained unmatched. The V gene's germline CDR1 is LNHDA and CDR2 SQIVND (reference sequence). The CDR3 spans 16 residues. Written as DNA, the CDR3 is TGTGCCAGTAGTGACAGGGGGGGCGGGACAGCGTACGAGCAGTACTTC. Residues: CASSDRGGGTAYEQYF.

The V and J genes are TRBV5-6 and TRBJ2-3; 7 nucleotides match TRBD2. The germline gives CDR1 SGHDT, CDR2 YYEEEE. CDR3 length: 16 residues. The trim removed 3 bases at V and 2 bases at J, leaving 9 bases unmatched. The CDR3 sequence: CASSSGLAAFTDTQYF. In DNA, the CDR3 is TGTGCCAGCAGCTCAGGGCTAGCGGCCTTCACAGATACGCAGTATTTT. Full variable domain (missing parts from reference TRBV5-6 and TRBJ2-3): DAGVTQSPTHLIKTRGQQVTLRCSPKSGHDTVSWYQQALGQGPQFIFQYYEEEERQRGNFPDRFSGHQFPNYSSELNVNALLLGDSALYLCASSSGLAAFTDTQYFGPGTRLTVL.

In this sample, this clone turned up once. CDR3 coding DNA: TGTGCCAGCAGCTCGTCGGGACTACGATTGGCCGGGGAGCTGTTTTTT. Encoded protein: CASSSSGLRLAGELFF. This chain connects TRBV7-6 to TRBJ2-2; 7 bases agree with TRBD2. The V gene's germline CDR1 is SGHVS and CDR2 FNYEAQ. The CDR3 has 16 residues. The V segment lost 4 bases and the J segment 6 bases; nucleotides outside the gene matches: 11.

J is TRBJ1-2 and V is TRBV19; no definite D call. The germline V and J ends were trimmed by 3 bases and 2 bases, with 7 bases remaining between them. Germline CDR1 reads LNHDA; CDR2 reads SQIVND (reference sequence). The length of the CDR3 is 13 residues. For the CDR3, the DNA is TGTGCCAGTAGTATCGCCCGGAACTATGGCTACACCTTC. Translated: CASSIARNYGYTF.

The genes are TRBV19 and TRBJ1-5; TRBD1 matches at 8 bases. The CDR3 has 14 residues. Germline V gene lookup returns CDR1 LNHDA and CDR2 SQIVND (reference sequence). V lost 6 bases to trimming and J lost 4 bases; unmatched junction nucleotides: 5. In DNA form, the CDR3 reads TGTGCCAGTAGGACAGGGGTGATTAATCAGCCCCAGCATTTT. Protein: CASRTGVINQPQHF.

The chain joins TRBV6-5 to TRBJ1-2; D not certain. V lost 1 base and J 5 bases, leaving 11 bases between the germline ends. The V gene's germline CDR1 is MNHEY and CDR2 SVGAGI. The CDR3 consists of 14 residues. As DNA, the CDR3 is TGTGCCAGCAGTTACTACTCCCGGGAATATGGCTACACCTTC. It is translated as CASSYYSREYGYTF.

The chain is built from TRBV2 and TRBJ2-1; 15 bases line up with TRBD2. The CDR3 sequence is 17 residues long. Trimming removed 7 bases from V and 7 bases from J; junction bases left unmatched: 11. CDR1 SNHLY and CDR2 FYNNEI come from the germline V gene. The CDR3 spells CASTFRTSGRGMNEQFF. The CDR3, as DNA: TGTGCCAGCACCTTTAGGACTAGCGGGAGGGGAATGAATGAGCAGTTCTTC.

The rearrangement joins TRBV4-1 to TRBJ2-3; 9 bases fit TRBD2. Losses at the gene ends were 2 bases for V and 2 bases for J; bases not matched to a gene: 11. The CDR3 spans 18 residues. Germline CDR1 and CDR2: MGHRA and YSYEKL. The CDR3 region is CASSQRPGASGITDTQYF. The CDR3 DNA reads TGCGCCAGCAGCCAACGCCCCGGGGCTAGCGGGATCACAGATACGCAGTATTTT.

CDR3 sequence (DNA): TGTGCCGGCACAAGGACAGTTAACTATGGCTACACCTTC. This codes for CAGTRTVNYGYTF. The chain uses TRBV2 and TRBJ1-2; D is perhaps TRBD1 (6 bases). The CDR3 spans 13 residues. Trimming left V 11 bases short and J 1 base short, with 14 bases between. From germline, CDR1 is SNHLY and CDR2 FYNNEI.

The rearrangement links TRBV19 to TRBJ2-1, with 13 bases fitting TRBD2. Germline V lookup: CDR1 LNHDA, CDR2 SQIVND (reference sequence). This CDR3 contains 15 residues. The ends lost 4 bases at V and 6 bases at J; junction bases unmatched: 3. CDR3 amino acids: CASSTGTSGANEQFF. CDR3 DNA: TGTGCCAGTAGTACCGGGACTAGCGGGGCCAATGAGCAGTTCTTC.

CDR3 sequence (DNA): TGTGCCAGCAGCCTGGGACTAGCGGTAGGGGACGAGCAGTACTTC. Translation: CASSLGLAVGDEQYF. This sequence joins TRBV7-3 and TRBJ2-7, with 11 bases identical to TRBD2. This CDR3 is 15 amino acids long. V was clipped by 5 bases and J by 5 bases; unmatched bases: 8. The germline CDR1 and CDR2 sequences are SGHTA and FQGTGA. The full variable domain, completed using reference TRBV7-3 and TRBJ2-7, is GAGVSQTPSNKVTEKGKYVELRCDPISGHTALYWYRQSLGQGPEFLIYFQGTGAADDSGLPNDRFFAVRPEGSVSTLKIQRTERGDSAVYLCASSLGLAVGDEQYFGPGTRLTVT.

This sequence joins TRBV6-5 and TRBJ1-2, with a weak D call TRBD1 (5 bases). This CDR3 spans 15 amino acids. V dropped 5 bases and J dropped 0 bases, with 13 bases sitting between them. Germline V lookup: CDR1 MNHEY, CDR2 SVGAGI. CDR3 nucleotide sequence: TGTGCCAGCAGTCCGACGGGGGTGTCTAACTATGGCTACACCTTC. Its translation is CASSPTGVSNYGYTF.